The rows below give T cell receptor beta chains drawn from one sample of a study of T-cell memory formation after mild COVID-19. TCRdb re-called the 5' RACE reads through MiXCR, storing one row per CDR3 protein. This table holds roughly 600,000 distinct CDR3 sequences, 18% found once. The source material was PBMCs or a T cell subset sorted from them (not recorded which). These receptors originate from an adult woman who had mild COVID-19 (a few samples of this study predate the infection). Cell type and time point are not known. The CDR3 runs from the conserved cysteine through the conserved F or W. Part of the rows lack a size; the others show once, few, many or a class for expanded clones.

V: TRBV12-3/TRBV12-4; size: few; CDR3: CASSLTGWDEQFF
V: TRBV6-2/TRBV6-3; size: -; CDR3: CASSYSRSTEAFF
V: TRBV7-8; size: -; CDR3: CASSSSARQNTGELFF
V: TRBV30; size: -; CDR3: CAWSADRAAYEQYF
V: TRBV11-2; size: few; CDR3: CASSLLSGGVNNEQFF
V: TRBV20-1; size: -; CDR3: CSASSAENSYNEQFF
V: TRBV9; size: many; CDR3: CASSVTSGWVNEQFF
V: TRBV7-2; size: few; CDR3: CASSLGGRRPYEQYF
V: TRBV20-1; size: -; CDR3: CSARKGLGNTEAFF
V: TRBV6-5; size: few; CDR3: CASSYSRVATNEKLFF
V: TRBV7-3; size: few; CDR3: CASSSTGGDEQYF
V: TRBV4-2; size: -; CDR3: CASSQVTSGRGSGDEQFF
V: TRBV4-1; size: -; CDR3: CASSQGTTLPYEQYF
V: TRBV7-2; size: few; CDR3: CAIRGTGGANEQFF
V: TRBV20-1; size: -; CDR3: CSAVGGTRNQPQHF
V: TRBV20-1; size: -; CDR3: CSARRAGGRRYNEQFF
V: TRBV7-3; size: -; CDR3: CASSRYGPGELFF
V: TRBV9; size: -; CDR3: CASSVGERGEQYF
V: TRBV4-2; size: few; CDR3: CASSQLGLAAQDTQYF
V: TRBV5-1; size: few; CDR3: CASSFGNYGYTF
V: TRBV7-2; size: -; CDR3: CASSLAGLAGVRQETQYF
V: TRBV20-1; size: -; CDR3: CSARVGGRASEQYF
V: TRBV5-1; size: few; CDR3: CASSPDGDRGLGNYGYTF